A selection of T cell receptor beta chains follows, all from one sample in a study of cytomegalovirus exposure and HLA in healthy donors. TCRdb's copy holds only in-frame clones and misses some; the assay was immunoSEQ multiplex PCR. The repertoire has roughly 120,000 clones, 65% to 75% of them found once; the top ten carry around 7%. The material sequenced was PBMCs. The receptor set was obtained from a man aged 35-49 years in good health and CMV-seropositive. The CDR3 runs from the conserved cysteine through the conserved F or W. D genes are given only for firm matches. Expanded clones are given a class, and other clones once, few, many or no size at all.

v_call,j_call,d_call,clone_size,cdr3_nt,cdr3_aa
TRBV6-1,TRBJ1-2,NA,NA,TGTGCCAGCAGTTCGGGGGGGCTTCCTAACTATGGCTACACCTTC,CASSSGGLPNYGYTF
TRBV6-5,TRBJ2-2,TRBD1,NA,TGTGCCAGCAGTTACTTCGGACAGGGCATAGGGGAGCTGTTTTTT,CASSYFGQGIGELFF
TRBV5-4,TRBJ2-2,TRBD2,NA,TGTGCCAGCAGTCTAGCGGGAGGGCAGGGCACCGGGGAGCTGTTTTTT,CASSLAGGQGTGELFF
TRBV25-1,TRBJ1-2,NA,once,TGTGCCAGCAGTGAATCCGGGACAATTTATGGCTACACCTTC,CASSESGTIYGYTF
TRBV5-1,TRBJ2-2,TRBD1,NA,TGCGCCAGCAGCTTGGACGGGACAGAGACCGGGGAGCTGTTTTTT,CASSLDGTETGELFF
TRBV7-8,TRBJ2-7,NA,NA,TGTGCCAGCAGCTTAAGCAGGGACTCCTACGAGCAGTACTTC,CASSLSRDSYEQYF
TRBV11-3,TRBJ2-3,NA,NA,TGTGCCAGCAGCTCCTCCACAGATACGCAGTATTTT,CASSSSTDTQYF
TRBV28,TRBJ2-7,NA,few,TGTGCCAGCACCTCCGGAGGCTACGAGCAGTACTTC,CASTSGGYEQYF
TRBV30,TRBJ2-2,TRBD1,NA,TGTGCCTGGAGGGACTGGGGGGACAGGGGTATCACCGGGGAGCTGTTTTTT,CAWRDWGDRGITGELFF
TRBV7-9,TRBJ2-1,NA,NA,TGTGCCAGCAGCTTAGGGCAGGGAGGTATTGGGGAGCAGTTCTTC,CASSLGQGGIGEQFF
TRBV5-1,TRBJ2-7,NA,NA,TGCGCCAGCCCCAGGGAAAGCTACTACGAGCAGTACTTC,CASPRESYYEQYF
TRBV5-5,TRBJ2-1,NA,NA,TGTGCCAGCAGCTCCGGGACTAATGAGCAGTTCTTC,CASSSGTNEQFF
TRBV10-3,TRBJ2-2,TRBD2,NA,TGTGCCATCAGGGCCGGGACTAGCGCAACCGGGGAGCTGTTTTTT,CAIRAGTSATGELFF
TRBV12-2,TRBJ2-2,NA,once,TGTGCAAGTCGCTCAGGACTAGTGGGCGGGGAGCTGTTTTTT,CASRSGLVGGELFF
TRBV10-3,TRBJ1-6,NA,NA,TGTGCCGCGAAAGGGGCTGATAATTCACCCCTCCACTTT,CAAKGADNSPLHF
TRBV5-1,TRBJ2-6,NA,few,TGCGCCAGCAGACGCTACCCCGACAGCTCTGGGGCCAACGTCCTGACTTTC,CASRRYPDSSGANVLTF
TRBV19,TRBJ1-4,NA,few,TGTGCCAGTAGTATTCACCGGGAAAAACTGTTTTTT,CASSIHREKLFF
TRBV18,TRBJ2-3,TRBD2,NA,TGTGCCAGCTCACCAACTAGCGGGAGTTTGGCAGATACGCAGTATTTT,CASSPTSGSLADTQYF
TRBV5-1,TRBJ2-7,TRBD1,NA,TGCGCCAGCAGCCCCCCGGGACAGGGGCCGTACGAGCAGTACTTC,CASSPPGQGPYEQYF
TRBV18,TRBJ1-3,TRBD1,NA,TGTGCCAGCTCACCTTATCAGGGACAGGACTCCGGGAGCTCTGGAAACACCATATATTTT,CASSPYQGQDSGSSGNTIYF
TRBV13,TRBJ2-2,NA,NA,TGTGCCAGCAGCTTTTCAGGGGGGACCGGGGAGCTGTTTTTT,CASSFSGGTGELFF
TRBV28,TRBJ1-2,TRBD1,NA,TGTGCCAGCAGTTTCCGGGACAGGCTGACTTATGGCTACACCTTC,CASSFRDRLTYGYTF
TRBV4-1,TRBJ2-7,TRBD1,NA,TGCGCCAGCAGCAGCAGGACAGGGGAAGGATACGAGCAGTACTTC,CASSSRTGEGYEQYF
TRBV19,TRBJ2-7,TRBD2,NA,TGTGCCAGTAGTGGAGGGACTAGCGGGAAATTATACGAGCAGTACTTC,CASSGGTSGKLYEQYF
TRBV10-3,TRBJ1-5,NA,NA,TGTGCCATCAGTGAGTCTGGTAGTCAGCCCCAGCATTTT,CAISESGSQPQHF
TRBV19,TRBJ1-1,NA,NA,TGTGCCAGTAGTTCCGACAGCAACACTGAAGCTTTCTTT,CASSSDSNTEAFF
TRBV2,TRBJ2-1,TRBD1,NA,TGTGCCAGCAGTGAACGCGGACAGGGGATTGAGCAGTTCTTC,CASSERGQGIEQFF
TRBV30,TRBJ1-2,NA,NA,TGTGCCTGGACAGGGTTTAAGAATACCTATGGCTACACCTTC,CAWTGFKNTYGYTF
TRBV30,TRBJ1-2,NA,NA,TGTGCCTGGGAGGGGGGGCCAGATAGCTACACCTTC,CAWEGGPDSYTF
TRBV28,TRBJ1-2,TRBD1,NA,TGTGCCAGCAGTACAGGGGGCAACTATGGCTACACCTTC,CASSTGGNYGYTF
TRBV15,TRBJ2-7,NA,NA,TGTGCCACCAGCAGCGGCCAGACCCGGGGTTGGGAGCAGTACTTC,CATSSGQTRGWEQYF
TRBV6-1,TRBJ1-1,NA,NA,TGTGCCAGCAGTGAAGTACGCGGCAGGGGTAACACTGAAGCTTTCTTT,CASSEVRGRGNTEAFF
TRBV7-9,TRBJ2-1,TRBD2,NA,TGTGCCAGCAGCTCGGGACTAGCGGGAAATCAAGTCTACAATGAGCAGTTCTTC,CASSSGLAGNQVYNEQFF